Listed below are T cell receptor beta chains from one sample, sequenced in a study of blood T cell repertoires in COVID-19. TCRdb's table, derived via immunoSEQ multiplex PCR, lists solely in-frame clones and lacks some. The sample carries a few hundred thousand clones, 80% recorded once. The sequenced material came from PBMCs or T cells enriched from blood (not recorded which). Receptor source: a woman aged 40-49 years with acute COVID-19. The conserved cysteine and the conserved F or W are not part of the CDR3 here.

V gene: TRBV6-2/TRBV6-3
J gene: TRBJ2-3
CDR3 protein: ASSPGESDTQY

V gene: TRBV12-3/TRBV12-4
J gene: TRBJ2-2
CDR3 protein: ASRLTGELF

V gene: TRBV19
J gene: TRBJ1-6
CDR3 protein: ASSIGGDTHSPLH

V gene: TRBV7-3
J gene: TRBJ2-1
CDR3 protein: ASSSAGLAGYNEQF

V gene: TRBV3-1/TRBV3-2
J gene: TRBJ2-4
CDR3 protein: ASSQDRLAGQY

V gene: TRBV6-5
J gene: TRBJ1-1
CDR3 protein: ASSTPANFNTEAF

V gene: TRBV3-1/TRBV3-2
J gene: TRBJ2-4
CDR3 protein: ASSPNPVSGGGWNIQY

V gene: TRBV7-3
J gene: TRBJ2-1
CDR3 protein: ASSLYASANEQF

V gene: TRBV30
J gene: TRBJ1-3
CDR3 protein: AWSVAVSSGNTIY

V gene: TRBV19
J gene: TRBJ1-5
CDR3 protein: ASIRNPGSNQPQH

V gene: TRBV19
J gene: TRBJ1-3
CDR3 protein: ASIPRGSGNTIY

V gene: TRBV24-1
J gene: TRBJ1-5
CDR3 protein: ATSDSSRFNQPQH

V gene: TRBV7-2
J gene: TRBJ2-1
CDR3 protein: ASSSGTVTGGQF

V gene: TRBV3-1/TRBV3-2
J gene: TRBJ1-2
CDR3 protein: ASSQDRGYLYGYT

V gene: TRBV7-3
J gene: TRBJ2-1
CDR3 protein: ASSSDINEQF

V gene: TRBV30
J gene: TRBJ1-2
CDR3 protein: AWTVSYGYT

V gene: TRBV5-1
J gene: TRBJ2-7
CDR3 protein: ASSPRSSESSYEQY

V gene: TRBV5-4
J gene: TRBJ1-5
CDR3 protein: ASVITGLDQPQH

V gene: TRBV2
J gene: TRBJ2-2
CDR3 protein: ASSKTGVNTGELF

V gene: TRBV11-2
J gene: TRBJ2-2
CDR3 protein: ASSLDLGQGRTGELF

V gene: TRBV9
J gene: TRBJ2-2
CDR3 protein: ASSADRRHLTNTGELF

V gene: TRBV19
J gene: TRBJ1-4
CDR3 protein: ASSIRGSDEKLF

V gene: TRBV25-1
J gene: TRBJ2-7
CDR3 protein: ASSEYRDTEQY

V gene: TRBV29-1
J gene: TRBJ1-2
CDR3 protein: SVERGGGYT

V gene: TRBV6-5
J gene: TRBJ1-3
CDR3 protein: ASRRIERIGNTIY

V gene: TRBV13
J gene: TRBJ1-6
CDR3 protein: ASSLGAGTVNSPLH

V gene: TRBV6-5
J gene: TRBJ2-5
CDR3 protein: ASTLGTGVETQY

V gene: TRBV5-4
J gene: TRBJ1-2
CDR3 protein: ASSRPGQGNYGYT

V gene: TRBV18
J gene: TRBJ2-1
CDR3 protein: ASSPPNSGTGENEQF